This T cell receptor (beta chain) comes out of a study of CD8+ T cells in alopecia areata. RNA was isolated and reverse transcribed to cDNA, the sequencing template. The repertoire was sequenced with immunoSEQ multiplex PCR; TCRdb's copy has only in-frame clones and lacks some. The data contain tens of thousands of clones, around three quarters of them singletons. Study-level points and caveats: Possibly as an HLA-related effect, TCR sharing across patients appeared less clear than in mice. Affected scalp, especially in alopecia totalis/universalis, had a higher clonality than normal scalp did.

Lesional scalp punch biopsies and peripheral blood came from alopecia areata patients. The CDR3 extends over 15 amino acids. Germline V CDR1 and CDR2: SEHNR, FQNEAQ (reference sequence). Germline trimming cut 4 bases from V and 6 bases from J; bases unmatched to any gene: 9. Concerning this clone: Antigen specificity is unknown.

The V and J genes are TRBV7-9 and TRBJ2-7, with 10 bases fitting TRBD1. The sequencing sample was made of NKG2D-low CD8+ T cells sorted from blood. The TCR originated in a human donor with alopecia areata. The CDR3 protein is CASSSTGTGVSEQYF. In DNA, the CDR3 is TGTGCCAGCAGCTCGACCGGGACAGGGGTGAGCGAGCAGTACTTC. Full variable domain (outside the CDR3, taken from reference TRBV7-9 and TRBJ2-7): DTGVSQNPRHKITKRGQNVTFRCDPISEHNRLYWYRQTLGQGPEFLTYFQNEAQLEKSRLLSDRFSAERPKGSFSTLEIQRTEQGDSAMYLCASSSTGTGVSEQYFGPGTRLTVT.